The present TCR beta chain was sequenced within a study of blood T cell repertoires in COVID-19. Study-level information: From the United States, Italy and Spain came samples of acute and convalescent COVID-19. T cells, B-cell-depleted T cells, or PBMCs provided the cDNA or gDNA that served as material.

This CDR3 spans 15 amino acids. Per germline, CDR1 SGHKS and CDR2 YYEKEE (reference sequence). Germline trimming cut 0 bases from V and 6 bases from J; bases unmatched to any gene: 3. How the authors handled the data: Using reference gene primer amplification, nucleated cell counts were estimated. Profiled with immunoSEQ multiplex PCR; TCRdb holds only in-frame clones, not every one. V, J and clone size reflect that table, while D and trimming were determined from the DNA. The sample has about 160,000 clones, about 90% seen once. Seattle cases were enrolled at active infection and followed longitudinally.

The specimen sequenced was peripheral blood. This receptor was obtained from a young man with COVID-19, enrolled during active disease. This rearrangement joins TRBV5-5 to TRBJ2-5; 12 bases line up with TRBD2. CDR3 region: CASSLASGGAQTQYF. The CDR3 nucleotides read TGTGCCAGCAGCTTGGCTAGCGGGGGGGCTCAGACCCAGTACTTC.